These 13 T cell receptor beta chains came from one sample sequenced in a study of cytomegalovirus exposure and HLA in healthy donors. Primers: 60 Vbeta forward and 13 Jbeta reverse. The data were produced by immunoSEQ multiplex PCR, yet TCRdb's version contains in-frame clones alone and is incomplete. The sample lists 120,000 to 150,000 clones, about 80% occurring once. Sequenced: PBMCs. The receptors were gathered from a man aged 18-30 years in good health and CMV-seronegative.

The chain recombines TRBV5-1 with TRBJ1-4, with D possibly being TRBD1 (5 bases). CDR3 size: 18 residues. Trimming took off 3 bases at V and 3 bases at J, with 21 bases between the two ends. CDR1 SGHRS and CDR2 YFSETQ come from the germline V gene. CDR3 bases: TGCGCCAGCAGCTACTATGGATTGCGGGGGGGACCTAATGAAAAACTGTTTTTT. This codes for CASSYYGLRGGPNEKLFF.

V gene TRBV9 combines with J gene TRBJ2-7; 7 bases fit TRBD1. CDR1 is SGDLS and CDR2 is YYNGEE in the germline V gene. V was clipped by 3 bases and J by 2 bases; unmatched bases: 5. The length of the CDR3 is 14 residues. CDR3 amino acids: CASSAGQNPYEQYF. The CDR3, as DNA: TGTGCCAGCAGCGCGGGACAGAACCCCTACGAGCAGTACTTC.

This chain uses TRBV19 with TRBJ1-1; 7 bases align to TRBD1. Losses at the gene ends were 5 bases for V and 1 base for J; bases not matched to a gene: 7. The length of the CDR3 is 15 residues. Germline V gene sequence: CDR1 LNHDA, CDR2 SQIVND (reference sequence). The CDR3 sequence is CASSAYRGRNTEAFF. CDR3 DNA: TGTGCCAGTAGTGCATACAGGGGACGGAACACTGAAGCTTTCTTT.

This sequence joins TRBV4-1 and TRBJ2-5, with TRBD1 as a possible D gene (6 bases). Per germline, CDR1 MGHRA and CDR2 YSYEKL. Trimming took 3 bases from V and 1 from J, leaving 9 bases between them. There are 14 residues in the CDR3. In nucleotides, the CDR3 is TGCGCCAGCAGCCACGGACAGTTCCAAGAGACCCAGTACTTC. It translates to CASSHGQFQETQYF.

The chain joins TRBV7-3 to TRBJ2-3; weak D call: TRBD1 (7 bases). The CDR3 contains 15 residues. CDR1 SGHTA and CDR2 FQGTGA come from the germline V gene. Trimming pared 1 base from V and 11 bases from J, leaving 19 bases between. The CDR3 bases are TGTGCCAGCAGCTTAAGGGCAGGGGGACGGGGAGGGCAGTATTTT. This sequence encodes CASSLRAGGRGGQYF. Based on the CDR3 plus reference TRBV7-3 and TRBJ2-3, the full variable domain is GAGVSQTPSNKVTEKGKYVELRCDPISGHTALYWYRQSLGQGPEFLIYFQGTGAADDSGLPNDRFFAVRPEGSVSTLKIQRTERGDSAVYLCASSLRAGGRGGQYFGPGTRLTVL.

A few counts support this clone. The CDR3 loop reads CASSFDSGGAADTQYF. In nucleotides, the CDR3 is TGTGCCAGCAGCTTTGATAGCGGGGGGGCCGCGGATACGCAGTATTTT. This rearrangement joins TRBV5-4 to TRBJ2-3; 11 nucleotides match TRBD2. The V and J ends lost 2 bases and 6 bases, in that order; junction bases with no gene match: 8. Germline V gene lookup returns CDR1 SGHNT and CDR2 YYREEE (reference sequence). The CDR3 runs to 16 residues.

The CDR3: CASRRGGATEAFF. In DNA, the CDR3 is TGTGCCAGCAGGAGGGGGGGGGCCACTGAAGCTTTCTTT. The rearrangement links TRBV6-1 to TRBJ1-1; TRBD1 is a possible D gene (6 bases). V lost 6 bases and J lost 4, with 12 bases in between. The CDR3 runs 13 residues. Germline V gene data show CDR1 as MNHNS and CDR2 as SASEGT.

The genes are TRBV6-5 and TRBJ1-5, with TRBD1 matching 7 bases. The CDR3 extends over 12 amino acids. Germline V gives CDR1 MNHEY, CDR2 SVGAGI. The ends lost 5 bases at V and 7 bases at J; junction bases unmatched: 2. The chain's CDR3 is CASSTGEQPQHF. The CDR3 DNA sequence: TGTGCCAGCAGTACAGGGGAGCAGCCCCAGCATTTT.

This chain joins TRBV9 and TRBJ2-3; 9 nucleotides align to TRBD2. Germline V CDR1 and CDR2: SGDLS, YYNGEE. Germline trimming cut 0 bases from V and 5 bases from J; bases unmatched to any gene: 7. The CDR3 length is 16 residues. CDR3 DNA sequence: TGTGCCAGCAGCGTAGCCCAAGCGGGGGGCCGAGATACGCAGTATTTT. It specifies CASSVAQAGGRDTQYF.

V usage is TRBV6-1 and J usage is TRBJ1-1, with a weak D call TRBD1 (5 bases). The CDR3 is made up of 15 amino acids. Germline values: CDR1 MNHNS, CDR2 SASEGT. With 6 bases removed from V and 4 bases from J, the gap between germline ends came to 18 bases. CDR3 sequence reads: CASRDLRNRGTEAFF. The DNA for the CDR3 is TGTGCCAGCAGGGATTTAAGGAATAGGGGCACTGAAGCTTTCTTT.

This clone was counted only a few times. The chain couples TRBV5-1 to TRBJ2-1, with D hard to call. CDR1 and CDR2 (germline): SGHRS, YFSETQ. This CDR3 has 13 residues. V lost 0 bases and J 5 bases, leaving 6 bases between the germline ends. The CDR3 reads CASSLATHNEQFF. The CDR3 DNA is TGCGCCAGCAGCTTGGCTACCCACAATGAGCAGTTCTTC.

This chain's CDR3 is CASSLDYLFGQGRTEAFF. The CDR3 bases are TGTGCCAGCAGCTTAGATTATCTTTTCGGACAGGGGAGAACTGAAGCTTTCTTT. V is TRBV11-3 and J is TRBJ1-1; TRBD1 matches at 9 bases. CDR1 is SGHNT and CDR2 is YENEEA in the germline V gene. The V gene end was trimmed by 0 bases and the J gene end by 5 bases; junction bases not matched to a gene: 13. The length of the CDR3 is 18 residues.

This chain joins TRBV7-3 and TRBJ2-1; 11 nucleotides agree with TRBD1. The V segment lost 5 bases and the J segment 8 bases; nucleotides outside the gene matches: 8. CDR1 and CDR2 from the germline V gene are SGHTA and FQGTGA. The CDR3 consists of 15 residues. CDR3 amino acids: CASSAGTGGVYEQFF. CDR3 DNA sequence: TGTGCCAGCAGCGCCGGGACAGGGGGAGTCTATGAGCAGTTCTTC.